This TCR beta chain came from a study of control samples from healthy donors and cancer patients. Sequenced by immunoSEQ multiplex PCR; TCRdb stores in-frame clones only, minus some. The sample comprises 100,000 to 150,000 clones, under 95% of which are singletons, and roughly 8.7% rests with the top ten. The V gene's germline CDR1 is MGHRA and CDR2 YSYEKL. Between the trimmed V and J ends, which lost 0 bases and 4 bases, there was a span of 12 bases. This CDR3 contains 15 residues. Sequencing input: blood. This sequence was found in a man aged 18 to 29 in good health. V and J are TRBV4-1 and TRBJ1-2; D might be TRBD1 (6 bases). The CDR3 nucleotides are TGCGCCAGCAGCCAAGAAGGGGACACGACCTATGGCTACACCTTC. Translation: CASSQEGDTTYGYTF.